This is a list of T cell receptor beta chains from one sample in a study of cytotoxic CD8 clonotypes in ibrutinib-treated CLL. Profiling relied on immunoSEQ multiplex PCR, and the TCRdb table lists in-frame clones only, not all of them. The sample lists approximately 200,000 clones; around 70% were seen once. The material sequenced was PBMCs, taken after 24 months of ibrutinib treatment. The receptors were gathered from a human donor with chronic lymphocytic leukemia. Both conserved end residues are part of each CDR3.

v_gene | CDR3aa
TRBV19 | CANYSSRREFADTQYF
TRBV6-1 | CASNDRGIIGANVLTF
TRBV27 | CASSLSAQYEQYF
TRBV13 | CASSSGLAGGGFEQFF
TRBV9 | CASSVDGYSNQPQHF
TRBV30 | CAWSGGSSYNEQFF
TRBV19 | CASSIGGHPLEQYF
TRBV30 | CAWSAPDRGYSNQPQHF
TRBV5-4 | CASSHITSGRWGELFF
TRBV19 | CASSVLPGQGNEKLFF
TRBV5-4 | CASSSRGRGYEQYF
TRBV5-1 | CASSFLAGVADTQYF
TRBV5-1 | CASSLAGETEAFF